A selection of T cell receptor beta chains follows, all from one sample in a study of T cells in Graves' hyperthyroidism and ophthalmopathy. TCRdb fed the multiplex PCR reads into MiXCR, producing one record per CDR3 protein. The data contain approximately 600,000 distinct CDR3 sequences, 11% to 15% of them singletons. The sequencing sample was made of blood. These receptors were taken from a woman younger than 35 with Graves' ophthalmopathy. Each CDR3 is given with its conserved first and last residue. A D gene is named only where the DNA matches it firmly.

D,V,J,CDR3
TRBD1,TRBV13,TRBJ1-2,CASSSPRGHGYTF
NA,TRBV27,TRBJ2-7,CASSPCGYLGNYEQYF
NA,TRBV27,TRBJ1-2,CASGPPGPSNYGYTF
TRBD1,TRBV27,TRBJ2-1,CASSPRDRGPDEQFF
TRBD1,TRBV12-5,TRBJ2-6,CASGLPQGASGANVLTF
TRBD2,TRBV12-3/TRBV12-4,TRBJ2-3,CASGTSGRSDTQYF
NA,TRBV27,TRBJ2-7,CASGSGTYEQYF
TRBD2,TRBV30,TRBJ2-7,CAWRDSGRREQYF
NA,TRBV28,TRBJ1-2,CASATPGALNYGYTF
NA,TRBV4-2,TRBJ2-7,CASSPNSASYEQYF
NA,TRBV7-2,TRBJ2-2,CASSGSRSGELFF
NA,TRBV9,TRBJ2-1,CASSVAGRVNEQFF
TRBD2,TRBV6-1,TRBJ2-2,CASSLALAGFTGELFF
TRBD2,TRBV3-1,TRBJ2-2,CASSQSIRLAGPHTGELFF
TRBD1,TRBV24-1,TRBJ2-7,CATKTGGQGASYEQYF
TRBD2,TRBV20-1,TRBJ2-1,CSAPFSGRGSYNEQFF
NA,TRBV28,TRBJ1-5,CASSLLGESNQPQHF
NA,TRBV4-3,TRBJ2-7,CASSQESSDYEQYF
NA,TRBV4-3,TRBJ1-4,CASSQEEGAEKLFF
NA,TRBV27,TRBJ1-6,CASSFRSKSPLHF
NA,TRBV12-3/TRBV12-4,TRBJ1-5,CASSLDLRAAQPQHF
TRBD1,TRBV12-3/TRBV12-4,TRBJ1-4,CASSLGQGANEKLFF
NA,TRBV5-8,TRBJ1-4,CASSLDGATNEKLFF
NA,TRBV6-5,TRBJ1-2,CASSHLGPNYGYTF
TRBD2,TRBV19,TRBJ2-1,CASSMGLAGALDEQFF
NA,TRBV6-1,TRBJ1-1,CASSPRGPDTEAFF
TRBD1,TRBV3-1,TRBJ2-7,CASSPAEAGGRQYF
NA,TRBV28,TRBJ1-4,CASSLRQINEKLFF
TRBD1,TRBV7-2,TRBJ2-7,CASSSPTGAGEQYF
NA,TRBV7-2,TRBJ2-5,CASSSRVQETQYF
TRBD1,TRBV4-1,TRBJ1-2,CASSTTQGTGGYTF